The sequence of this T cell receptor (beta chain) was determined in a study of type 1 regulatory T cells. Study summary: An in vitro protocol generated T-allo10, a Tr1-enriched, alloantigen-specific CD4 T cell product.

On this clonotype: Its antigen is still unknown.

TCRdb reanalysed the reads using MiXCR and keeps one entry per CDR3 protein. Here the sample spans tens of thousands of distinct CDR3 sequences, under 25% being singletons. Whole-study findings and limits: Tr1 cells had a more restricted TCR repertoire than non-Tr1 cells.

This receptor was identified in a human donor in good health. The specimen was cultured type 1 regulatory T (Tr1) cells, either the whole culture or a sorted fraction (not recorded which).

The CDR3 region is CAISPGTSVSEQFF. Here the CDR3 DNA reads TGTGCCATCAGTCCCGGGACTAGCGTTAGCGAGCAGTTCTTC. The chain couples TRBV10-3 to TRBJ2-1; TRBD2 aligns across 10 bases. Germline CDR1 reads ENHRY; CDR2 reads SYGVKD. This CDR3 contains 14 residues. V lost 5 bases, J lost 10 bases, and 8 bases stayed unmatched.